These 19 T cell receptor beta chains were all obtained from the same sample, sequenced in a study of PD-L1 blockade in urothelial cancer (dated 2017 in TCRdb). The library was built by means of the immunoSEQ multiplex PCR assay. As stored in TCRdb, this immuneACCESS dataset retains in-frame rearrangements with V and J assigned. A fraction of the clones does not appear; measured against another copy, unresolved V genes explain less than half of the discrepancy, and the remainder lacks a known reason. The sample yields about 82,000 clones; roughly 87% were counted once. The ten biggest clones cover 8% to 9.5% of the sample. The material was PBMCs, obtained around atezolizumab (anti-PD-L1) treatment. Receptor source: a man between 65 and 85 years old with urothelial cancer.

This clone showed up just a few times. The chain couples TRBV19 to TRBJ1-2, with TRBD1 matching over 10 bases. With V trimmed by 3 bases and J by 7 bases, 5 bases remained unmatched. CDR1 is LNHDA and CDR2 is SQIVND in the germline V gene (reference sequence). The CDR3 totals 14 residues. CDR3 protein: CASSIGDRGGGYTF. As DNA, the CDR3 is TGTGCCAGTAGTATCGGGGACAGGGGAGGTGGCTACACCTTC.

The CDR3 is CASSESTYRGRGETQYF. The DNA of the CDR3 is TGTGCCAGCAGCGAATCCACCTACAGGGGACGGGGGGAGACCCAGTACTTC. The rearrangement joins TRBV7-2 to TRBJ2-5, with TRBD1 as a possible D gene (7 bases). V shed 5 bases and J shed 5 bases, with 24 bases lying between them. Germline CDR1 is SGHTA and CDR2 is FQGNSA. This CDR3 is built from 17 residues.

The CDR3 sequence: CASSPESLGGQETQYF. The CDR3 DNA sequence: TGTGCCAGTAGTCCCGAGAGTCTAGGTGGGCAAGAGACCCAGTACTTC. The chain carries TRBV19 and TRBJ2-5; D remains unclear. Looked up from germline, CDR1 is LNHDA and CDR2 is SQIVND (reference sequence). V was shortened by 5 bases and J by 2 bases, with 18 bases between the two germline ends. There are 16 residues in the CDR3.

This sequence joins TRBV6-6 and TRBJ2-1; 7 bases fit TRBD2. The CDR3 covers 13 residues. The V gene's germline CDR1 is MNHNY and CDR2 SVGAGI (reference sequence). V lost 6 bases to trimming and J lost 12 bases; unmatched junction nucleotides: 11. CDR3 DNA sequence: TGTGCCAGCAGCGTGGGGGGGGTTTCGGGGCAGTTCTTC. Translating it yields CASSVGGVSGQFF.

The rearrangement links TRBV19 to TRBJ2-7, with 7 bases identical to TRBD2. The CDR3 contains 14 residues. The germline V gene encodes CDR1 LNHDA and CDR2 SQIVND (reference sequence). V was pared by 1 base and J by 2 bases, with 2 bases of the junction left unmatched. CDR3 residues: CASSIGEGPYEQYF. In nucleotides, the CDR3 is TGTGCCAGTAGTATAGGGGAGGGTCCCTACGAGCAGTACTTC. Using reference TRBV19 and TRBJ2-7 for the parts outside the CDR3, the full variable domain is DGGITQSPKYLFRKEGQNVTLSCEQNLNHDAMYWYRQDPGQGLRLIYYSQIVNDFQKGDIAEGYSVSREKKESFPLTVTSAQKNPTAFYLCASSIGEGPYEQYFGPGTRLTVT.

This clone occurred a few times. The rearrangement joins TRBV19 to TRBJ1-1; no clear D gene. The length of the CDR3 is 14 residues. Deletions cut 7 bases from V and 7 bases from J, with 19 bases between. CDR1 and CDR2 (germline): LNHDA, SQIVND (reference sequence). The CDR3 region is CASTRGPGSLEAFF. CDR3 coding DNA: TGTGCCAGTACCCGTGGGCCAGGCTCCCTTGAAGCTTTCTTT.

The CDR3: CASSRSTGGQYF. CDR3 bases: TGTGCCAGCAGCAGATCGACGGGGGGCCAGTATTTT. The chain employs TRBV7-9 and TRBJ2-3, with D possibly matching TRBD2 (7 bases). The CDR3 is made up of 12 amino acids. Deletions cut 5 bases from V and 12 bases from J, with 15 bases between. CDR1 is SEHNR, CDR2 FQNEAQ, per germline (reference sequence).

This clone came up a few times. The rearrangement joins TRBV7-2 to TRBJ2-3, with D possibly matching TRBD2 (5 bases). CDR3 size: 15 residues. Per the germline V gene, CDR1 is SGHTA and CDR2 is FQGNSA. Trimming left V 5 bases short and J 6 bases short, with 18 bases between. The CDR3 coding sequence is TGTGCCAGCAGCGCCCGTGAACGGGAAAGGGATACGCAGTATTTT. It yields the protein CASSARERERDTQYF. Variable domain in full (rest from reference TRBV7-2 and TRBJ2-3): GAGVSQSPSNKVTEKGKDVELRCDPISGHTALYWYRQSLGQGLEFLIYFQGNSAPDKSGLPSDRFSAERTGGSVSTLTIQRTQQEDSAVYLCASSARERERDTQYFGPGTRLTVL.

This chain joins TRBV7-2 and TRBJ2-2; D may be TRBD1 (5 bases). Germline V CDR1 and CDR2: SGHTA, FQGNSA. This CDR3 has 15 amino acids. The germline V and J ends were trimmed by 3 bases and 8 bases, with 16 bases remaining between them. CDR3 nucleotides: TGTGCCAGCAGCTTCAAGGGTCTAGGGGTAGGGGAGCTGTTTTTT. Its translation is CASSFKGLGVGELFF.

The chain has TRBV5-6 and TRBJ2-5; D is possibly TRBD1 (6 bases). From germline, CDR1 is SGHDT and CDR2 YYEEEE. V lost 1 base and J 4 bases, leaving 20 bases between the germline ends. The CDR3 covers 17 residues. The CDR3 here is CASSLFFQGPRGETQYF. CDR3 DNA: TGTGCCAGCAGCTTGTTTTTTCAGGGGCCACGAGGAGAGACCCAGTACTTC.

The chain uses TRBV2 and TRBJ2-5; 7 bases are shared with TRBD2. The V gene's germline CDR1 is SNHLY and CDR2 FYNNEI. The CDR3 runs 13 residues. The trim removed 7 bases at V and 5 bases at J, leaving 7 bases unmatched. The DNA of the CDR3 is TGTGCCAGCAATCGGGGGGTAGAGGAGACCCAGTACTTC. Protein product: CASNRGVEETQYF.

This clone occurred once. This rearrangement joins TRBV27 to TRBJ2-1; D is undetermined. The CDR3 is made up of 13 amino acids. CDR1 and CDR2 (germline): MNHEY, SMNVEV (reference sequence). Trimming took off 7 bases at V and 6 bases at J, with 13 bases between the two ends. In DNA, the CDR3 is TGTGCCAGCAAAATTGGCCATCGCAATGAGCAGTTCTTC. Amino acids: CASKIGHRNEQFF.

The chain couples TRBV7-3 to TRBJ2-3; 7 nucleotides match TRBD2. CDR3 size: 15 residues. The V gene's germline CDR1 is SGHTA and CDR2 FQGTGA. Trimming removed 8 bases from V and 3 bases from J; junction bases left unmatched: 11. The CDR3 DNA follows: TGTGCCAGCTCCTTCAGCGCTAGCGGAACAGATACGCAGTATTTT. Translating gives CASSFSASGTDTQYF.

The rearrangement joins TRBV5-5 to TRBJ2-7; D is ambiguous. Germline CDR1 and CDR2: SGHKS and YYEKEE (reference sequence). The CDR3 is 15 amino acids. Between the trimmed V and J ends, which lost 1 base and 0 bases, there was a span of 11 bases. CDR3 sequence reads: CASSLSRSPSYEQYF. DNA of the CDR3: TGTGCCAGCAGCTTGTCCCGGAGTCCCTCCTACGAGCAGTACTTC.

The rearrangement links TRBV27 to TRBJ2-1; D possibly corresponds to TRBD1 (6 bases). This CDR3 has 12 amino acids. CDR1 is MNHEY, CDR2 SMNVEV, per germline (reference sequence). V lost 6 bases and J 10 bases, leaving 13 bases between the germline ends. The CDR3 here is CASSHNRAEQFF. CDR3 nucleotide sequence: TGTGCCAGCAGCCATAACAGGGCCGAGCAGTTCTTC.

The rearrangement joins TRBV19 to TRBJ2-1; no firm D call. The CDR3 spans 14 residues. In germline, CDR1 is LNHDA, CDR2 SQIVND (reference sequence). Trimming shortened V by 3 bases and J by 6 bases, and 12 bases separated the two germline ends. The CDR3 is CASSISLVSNEQFF. The CDR3 DNA sequence: TGTGCCAGTAGTATCTCCCTGGTGAGCAATGAGCAGTTCTTC.

This chain links TRBV19 with TRBJ1-1; TRBD1 might be the D (5 bases). The germline V gene encodes CDR1 LNHDA and CDR2 SQIVND (reference sequence). With 5 bases removed from V and 3 bases from J, the gap between germline ends came to 19 bases. The CDR3 has 16 residues. The CDR3 nucleotides read TGTGCCAGTAGTGGGAGGGCAGGGCTCCGCGACACTGAAGCTTTCTTT. This codes for CASSGRAGLRDTEAFF.

This chain joins TRBV7-9 and TRBJ1-3, with a weak D call TRBD1 (5 bases). This CDR3 is built from 15 residues. Germline V gene sequence: CDR1 SEHNR, CDR2 FQNEAQ (reference sequence). Trimming left V 6 bases short and J 0 bases short, with 12 bases between. CDR3 loop: CASRTTASSGNTIYF. CDR3 DNA sequence: TGTGCCAGCAGGACGACAGCGTCCTCTGGAAACACCATATATTTT.

The rearrangement links TRBV6-5 to TRBJ2-1, with 12 nucleotides matching TRBD2. The CDR3 consists of 14 residues. Germline trimming cut 5 bases from V and 6 bases from J; bases unmatched to any gene: 2. Germline assignment: CDR1 MNHEY and CDR2 SVGAGI. The CDR3 loop is CASSRTSGINEQFF. In nucleotides, the CDR3 is TGTGCCAGCAGTAGGACTAGCGGGATCAATGAGCAGTTCTTC.